Listed below are T cell receptor beta chains from one sample, sequenced in a study of blood T cell repertoires in COVID-19. Using immunoSEQ multiplex PCR, the repertoire was profiled, and TCRdb retains in-frame clones only, with some absent. The data hold roughly 97,000 clones, with about nine tenths observed a single time. The sequenced sample was peripheral blood. The receptors stem from a man aged 55-75 years with acute or convalescent COVID-19. Both conserved end residues are part of each CDR3. The D gene is left open where the match is weak. Size values are once, few and many counts, or a class for expanded clones, and some rows have none.

TRBV28	.	TRBJ1-6	.	TGTGCCAGCAGTTTGGCCGGGATTCGGTCACCCCTCCACTTT	CASSLAGIRSPLHF
TRBV4-2	.	TRBJ1-2	TRBD1	TGTGCCAGCAGCCAGGGACAGTCAGACAGCTACACCTTC	CASSQGQSDSYTF
TRBV30	.	TRBJ1-5	TRBD1	TGTGCCTGGAGTGAAAACACAGGGGAATATCAGCCCCAGCATTTT	CAWSENTGEYQPQHF
TRBV5-4	.	TRBJ2-7	.	TGTGCCAGCAGCTTGGAAGGGGTTGAGCAGTACTTC	CASSLEGVEQYF
TRBV6-6	once	TRBJ1-2	TRBD1	TGTGCCAGCAGTAACCATCCGGGACAGGGGATCTATGGCTACACCTTC	CASSNHPGQGIYGYTF
TRBV18	.	TRBJ2-6	TRBD1	TGTGCCAGCTCACCGCCGACAGGGGGCTCTGGGGCCAACGTCCTGACTTTC	CASSPPTGGSGANVLTF
TRBV20-1	.	TRBJ1-2	.	TGCAGTGCTAGTAGCATTTTCAACTATGGCTACACCTTC	CSASSIFNYGYTF
TRBV29-1	.	TRBJ2-1	TRBD2	TGCAGCGCAGCCGGGACTAGCGGGGGGGCTATGTACAATGAGCAGTTCTTC	CSAAGTSGGAMYNEQFF
TRBV2	.	TRBJ2-5	.	TGTGCCAGCCGATACACTCCTAGTGGGTCCCAGTACTTC	CASRYTPSGSQYF
TRBV6-5	.	TRBJ1-3	.	TGTGCCAGCAGTTACTTAGCTCAGGGAACCGGAAACACCATATATTTT	CASSYLAQGTGNTIYF
TRBV9	.	TRBJ1-2	.	TGTGCCAGCAGCGTGGAGTGGGGCTGGGGCTACACCTTC	CASSVEWGWGYTF
TRBV30	once	TRBJ1-5	.	TGTGCCTGGAGTCGGTACGGTCAGCCCCAGCATTTT	CAWSRYGQPQHF
TRBV3-1/TRBV3-2	.	TRBJ2-2	.	TGTGCCAGCAGCCAAGTGGGGGGGCCGAACACCGGGGAGCTGTTTTTT	CASSQVGGPNTGELFF
TRBV4-1	once	TRBJ1-5	TRBD1	TGCGCCAGCAGCCGAGAAACCGGGACAGGTAAAACCAATCAGCCCCAGCATTTT	CASSRETGTGKTNQPQHF
TRBV30	.	TRBJ1-3	.	TGTGCCTGGAGAGCCAGGGTTTCTGGAAACACCATATATTTT	CAWRARVSGNTIYF
TRBV2	.	TRBJ1-6	.	TGTGCCAGCAGACTCCGGGGAATGAATTCACCCCTCCACTTT	CASRLRGMNSPLHF
TRBV11-2	once	TRBJ1-2	.	TGTGCCAGCAGCTTAGAGCGGGGACTCCCCAACTATGGCTACACCTTC	CASSLERGLPNYGYTF
TRBV7-2	.	TRBJ1-1	.	TGTGCCAGCAGCCCCCGCGGGCAGGGGATAGGAGCTTTCTTT	CASSPRGQGIGAFF
TRBV24-1	.	TRBJ1-1	.	TGTGCCACCAGTGATTTGACCAGGTCGAACACTGAAGCTTTCTTT	CATSDLTRSNTEAFF
TRBV18	.	TRBJ1-3	.	TGTGCCAGCTCTGCGGGGGCTACTGGAAACACCATATATTTT	CASSAGATGNTIYF
TRBV6-5	.	TRBJ1-4	TRBD1	TGTGCCAGCAGTTTCAGGCCGACAGGGGCTAATGAAAAACTGTTTTTT	CASSFRPTGANEKLFF
TRBV3-1/TRBV3-2	.	TRBJ1-1	.	TGTGCCAGCAGCCAAGATGCGAGGAGCTCCAAACCGAACACTGAAGCTTTCTTT	CASSQDARSSKPNTEAFF
TRBV5-1	once	TRBJ2-1	TRBD2	TGCGCCAGCAGCTCCAGAGGTAGGGGACTAGCGGGGGGAACCGCCTACAATGAGCAGTTCTTC	CASSSRGRGLAGGTAYNEQFF
TRBV2	.	TRBJ1-5	.	TGTGCCAGCACCCAGACTGGAAATCAGCCCCAGCATTTT	CASTQTGNQPQHF
TRBV6-5	once	TRBJ1-4	.	TGTGCCAGCAGTACCGGGACACTTAATGAAAAACTGTTTTTT	CASSTGTLNEKLFF
TRBV28	.	TRBJ1-5	.	TGTGCCAGCAGTTTACTTGGGAGTAGCAATCAGCCCCAGCATTTT	CASSLLGSSNQPQHF
TRBV19	.	TRBJ1-2	.	TGTGCCAGTAGCAAAAACAGGGAAAGCTATGGCTACACCTTC	CASSKNRESYGYTF
TRBV6-5	.	TRBJ1-2	TRBD1	TGTGCCAGCAGTCCGAAGGGGGCGAAGGGGTATGGCTACACCTTC	CASSPKGAKGYGYTF
TRBV5-1	.	TRBJ1-5	.	TGCGCCAGCAGCCTCGAAGCGCAGCCAGATCAGCCCCAGCATTTT	CASSLEAQPDQPQHF
TRBV3-1/TRBV3-2	.	TRBJ1-2	TRBD1	TGTGCCAGCAGCCAAGGTGCCAGTTGGACAGGATATGGCTACACCTTC	CASSQGASWTGYGYTF
TRBV5-8	few	TRBJ1-1	.	TGTGCCAGCAGCCCCACCGGGCGGGTGAACACTGAAGCTTTCTTT	CASSPTGRVNTEAFF
TRBV30	.	TRBJ1-2	TRBD1	TGTGCCTGGAGGTCGGGACAGGGAGAATTCTATGGCTACACCTTC	CAWRSGQGEFYGYTF
TRBV12-5	.	TRBJ2-1	TRBD2	TGTGCTAGTGGTTTGCTAAGACAAAGGACTAGTGAGCATGAGCAGTTCTTC	CASGLLRQRTSEHEQFF
TRBV7-8	.	TRBJ1-3	.	TGTGCCAGCAGCTCAGGGTCTGGAAACACCATATATTTT	CASSSGSGNTIYF
TRBV5-1	.	TRBJ1-2	TRBD1	TGCGCCAGCAGCTTGACAGGGGGCGCTGAGGGCTACACCTTC	CASSLTGGAEGYTF
TRBV6-5	.	TRBJ1-1	.	TGTGCCAGCAAAGCGGGGGTGAACACTGAAGCTTTCTTT	CASKAGVNTEAFF
TRBV25-1	.	TRBJ1-2	TRBD1	TGTGCCAGCAGTCAGGGACAGCTCTATGGCTACACCTTC	CASSQGQLYGYTF
TRBV28	.	TRBJ1-2	TRBD1	TGTGCCAGCAGTTGGGGACAGTACTATGGCTACACCTTC	CASSWGQYYGYTF
TRBV7-2	.	TRBJ1-2	TRBD1	TGTGCCAGCAGCTTAGAGGGGACAGTTTATGGCTACACCTTC	CASSLEGTVYGYTF
TRBV7-7	once	TRBJ1-1	.	TGTGCCAGCAGCCCACTACTTTTGGGTACTGAAGCTTTCTTT	CASSPLLLGTEAFF
TRBV18	once	TRBJ1-5	.	TGTGCCAGCTCATCCCCCCCGGACAAAGGGTATCAGCCCCAGCATTTT	CASSSPPDKGYQPQHF
TRBV7-2	.	TRBJ2-7	TRBD2	TGTGCCAGCAGCTTAGCGCGGGGGTACTCCTACGAGCAGTACTTC	CASSLARGYSYEQYF
TRBV5-1	.	TRBJ1-4	.	TGCGCCAGCAGCTTGGATGGAGTGTATGAAAAACTGTTTTTT	CASSLDGVYEKLFF
TRBV9	.	TRBJ1-4	TRBD1	TGTGCCAGCAGCTTTACCGGGACAGGGGACGAAAAACTGTTTTTT	CASSFTGTGDEKLFF
TRBV5-1	.	TRBJ2-3	TRBD2	TGCGCCAGCAGCTTGGGACTAGCGGGGGGAACACGAAGCACAGATACGCAGTATTTT	CASSLGLAGGTRSTDTQYF
TRBV7-9	.	TRBJ2-1	.	TGTGCCAGCAGCTTGACTAGTTTCGATGAGCAGTTCTTC	CASSLTSFDEQFF
TRBV12-3/TRBV12-4	.	TRBJ1-2	.	TGTGCCAGCAGTGGAACAGGGATCTCTACTTACCAATTC	CASSGTGISTYQF
TRBV4-2	few	TRBJ1-5	TRBD1	TGTGCCAGCAGCCAAGCGGGACAGGCTAAGGGAAGCAATCAGCCCCAGCATTTT	CASSQAGQAKGSNQPQHF
TRBV7-8	.	TRBJ2-1	TRBD1	TGTGCCAGCAGCTTAGCTTTAACCGGGACAGGGTTTAATGAGCAGTTCTTC	CASSLALTGTGFNEQFF
TRBV29-1	.	TRBJ1-5	.	TGCAGCGTGGGAGGGATCGAGCATTTT	CSVGGIEHF
TRBV5-1	once	TRBJ1-4	TRBD1	TGCGCCAGCAGCTCCCAGGGGGCGGGGGAAAAACTGTTTTTT	CASSSQGAGEKLFF
TRBV4-1	.	TRBJ1-5	.	TGCGCCAGCAGCCAAGAGGGCAGGGGAGCCCCCTTTGGGAGCAATCAGCCCCAGCATTTT	CASSQEGRGAPFGSNQPQHF
TRBV15	.	TRBJ2-1	.	TGTGCCACCAGCAGTTTTAGCAACGAGCAGTTCTTC	CATSSFSNEQFF
TRBV19	.	TRBJ1-2	TRBD1	TGTGCCAGTAGTGGGGACAGGGAAAGAGGCGGCTACACCTTC	CASSGDRERGGYTF